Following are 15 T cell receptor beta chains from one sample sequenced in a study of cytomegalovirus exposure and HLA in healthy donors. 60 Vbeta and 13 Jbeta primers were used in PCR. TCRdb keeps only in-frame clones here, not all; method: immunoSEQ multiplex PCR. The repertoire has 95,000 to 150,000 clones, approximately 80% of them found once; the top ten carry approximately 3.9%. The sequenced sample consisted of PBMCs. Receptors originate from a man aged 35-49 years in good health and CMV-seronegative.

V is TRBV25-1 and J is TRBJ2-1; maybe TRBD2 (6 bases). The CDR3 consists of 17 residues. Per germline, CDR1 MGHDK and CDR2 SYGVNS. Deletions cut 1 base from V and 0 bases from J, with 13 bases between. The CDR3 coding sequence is TGTGCCAGCAGTGAATTGGGGGGACGGAGCTCCTACAATGAGCAGTTCTTC. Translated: CASSELGGRSSYNEQFF.

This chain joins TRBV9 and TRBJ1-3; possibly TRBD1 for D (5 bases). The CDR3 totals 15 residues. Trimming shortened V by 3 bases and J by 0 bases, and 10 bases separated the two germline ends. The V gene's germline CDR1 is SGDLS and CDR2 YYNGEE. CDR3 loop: CASSEADSSGNTIYF. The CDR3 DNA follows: TGTGCCAGCAGCGAAGCCGACAGCTCTGGAAACACCATATATTTT. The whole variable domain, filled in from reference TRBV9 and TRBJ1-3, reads DSGVTQTPKHLITATGQRVTLRCSPRSGDLSVYWYQQSLDQGLQFLIQYYNGEERAKGNILERFSAQQFPDLHSELNLSSLELGDSALYFCASSEADSSGNTIYFGEGSWLTVV.

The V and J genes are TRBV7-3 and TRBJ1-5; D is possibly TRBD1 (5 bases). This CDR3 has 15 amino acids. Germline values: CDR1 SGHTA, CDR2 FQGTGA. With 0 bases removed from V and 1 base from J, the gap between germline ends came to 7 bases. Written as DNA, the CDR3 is TGTGCCAGCAGCTTAACCGGGGGGAGCAATCAGCCCCAGCATTTT. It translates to CASSLTGGSNQPQHF.

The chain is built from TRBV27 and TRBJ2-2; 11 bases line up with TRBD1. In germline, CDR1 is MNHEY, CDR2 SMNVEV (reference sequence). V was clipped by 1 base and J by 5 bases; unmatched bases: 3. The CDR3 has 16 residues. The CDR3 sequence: CASSLWGTGGTGELFF. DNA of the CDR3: TGTGCCAGCAGTTTATGGGGGACAGGGGGGACCGGGGAGCTGTTTTTT.

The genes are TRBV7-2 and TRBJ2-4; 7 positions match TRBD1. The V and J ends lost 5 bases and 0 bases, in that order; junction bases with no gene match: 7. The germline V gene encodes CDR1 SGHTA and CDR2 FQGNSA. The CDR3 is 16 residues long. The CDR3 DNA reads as TGTGCCAGCAGCCCAGGGACAGCGATAGCCAAAAACATTCAGTACTTC. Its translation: CASSPGTAIAKNIQYF.

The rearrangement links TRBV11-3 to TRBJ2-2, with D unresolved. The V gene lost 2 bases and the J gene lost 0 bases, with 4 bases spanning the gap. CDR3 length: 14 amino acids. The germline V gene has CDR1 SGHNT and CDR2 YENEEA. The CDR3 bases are TGTGCCAGCAGCTTATATGCGAACACCGGGGAGCTGTTTTTT. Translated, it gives CASSLYANTGELFF.

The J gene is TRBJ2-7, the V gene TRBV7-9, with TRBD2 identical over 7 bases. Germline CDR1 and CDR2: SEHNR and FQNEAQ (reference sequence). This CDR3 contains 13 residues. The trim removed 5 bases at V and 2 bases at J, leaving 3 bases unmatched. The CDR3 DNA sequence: TGTGCCAGCAGCCCGGGGGGAACCTACGAGCAGTACTTC. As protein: CASSPGGTYEQYF.

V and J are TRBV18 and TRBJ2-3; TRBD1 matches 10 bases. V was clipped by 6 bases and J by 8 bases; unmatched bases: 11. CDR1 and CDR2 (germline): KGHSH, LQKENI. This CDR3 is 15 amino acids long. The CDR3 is CASSPWTGGDGTQYF. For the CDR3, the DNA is TGTGCCAGCTCCCCCTGGACAGGGGGAGATGGTACGCAGTATTTT. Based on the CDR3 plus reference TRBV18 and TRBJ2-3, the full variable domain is NAGVMQNPRHLVRRRGQEARLRCSPMKGHSHVYWYRQLPEEGLKFMVYLQKENIIDESGMPKERFSAEFPKEGPSILRIQQVVRGDSAAYFCASSPWTGGDGTQYFGPGTRLTVL.

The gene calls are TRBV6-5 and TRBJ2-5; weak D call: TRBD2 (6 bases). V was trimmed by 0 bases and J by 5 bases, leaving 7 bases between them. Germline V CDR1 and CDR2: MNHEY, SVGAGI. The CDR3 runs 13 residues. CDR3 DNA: TGTGCCAGCAGTTACTCAGGGAGGGAGACCCAGTACTTC. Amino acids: CASSYSGRETQYF.

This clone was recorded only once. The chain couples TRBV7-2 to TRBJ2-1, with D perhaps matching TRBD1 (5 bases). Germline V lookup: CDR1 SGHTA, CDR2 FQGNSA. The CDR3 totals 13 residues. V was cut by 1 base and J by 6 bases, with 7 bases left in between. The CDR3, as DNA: TGTGCCAGCAGCTTAGGACAGCGCAATGAGCAGTTCTTC. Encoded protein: CASSLGQRNEQFF.

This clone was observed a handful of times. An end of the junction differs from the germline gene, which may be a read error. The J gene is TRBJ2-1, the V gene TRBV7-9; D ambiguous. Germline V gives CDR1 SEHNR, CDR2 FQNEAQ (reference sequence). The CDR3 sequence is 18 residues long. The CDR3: CSSSYPGSVRVTYNEQFF. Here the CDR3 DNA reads TGTTCCAGCAGCTACCCAGGTTCCGTCCGAGTAACCTACAATGAGCAGTTCTTC.

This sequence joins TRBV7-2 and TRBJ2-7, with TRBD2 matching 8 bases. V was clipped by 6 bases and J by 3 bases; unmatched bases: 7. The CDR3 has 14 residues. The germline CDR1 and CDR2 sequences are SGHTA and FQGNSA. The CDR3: CASSLSRGVYEQYF. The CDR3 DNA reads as TGTGCCAGCAGTCTCTCGCGGGGGGTCTACGAGCAGTACTTC.

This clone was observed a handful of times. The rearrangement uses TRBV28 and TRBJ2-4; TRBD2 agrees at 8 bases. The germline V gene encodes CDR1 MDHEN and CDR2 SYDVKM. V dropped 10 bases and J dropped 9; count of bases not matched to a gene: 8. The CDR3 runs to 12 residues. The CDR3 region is CATLSGGVIQYF. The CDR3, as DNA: TGTGCCACCCTTTCGGGGGGGGTCATTCAGTACTTC.

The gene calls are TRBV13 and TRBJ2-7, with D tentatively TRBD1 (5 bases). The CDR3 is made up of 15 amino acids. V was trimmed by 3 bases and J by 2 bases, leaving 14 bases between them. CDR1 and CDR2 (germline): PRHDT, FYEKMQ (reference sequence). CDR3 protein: CASSFSRGKAYEQYF. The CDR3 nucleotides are TGTGCCAGCAGCTTCTCTAGGGGAAAGGCCTACGAGCAGTACTTC.

For the CDR3, the DNA is TGTGCCAGCAGTACTAATTCCCAGGGGGTGGGTTCACCCCTCCACTTT. Its translation: CASSTNSQGVGSPLHF. The chain recombines TRBV7-9 with TRBJ1-6; 7 bases map to TRBD1. The length of the CDR3 is 16 residues. CDR1 and CDR2 (germline): SEHNR, FQNEAQ (reference sequence). The ends lost 6 bases at V and 9 bases at J; junction bases unmatched: 14.